This T cell receptor beta chain was recorded in a study of T-cell memory formation after mild COVID-19. Study-level results: From day 15 to 85, contracting clones were balanced between CD4 and CD8, whereas later expanders leaned toward CD4+. Among clones peaking at day 37 in the second wave, SARS-CoV-2 specificity remained unconfirmed.

V lost 5 bases and J lost 0; bases outside the gene matches: 2. The CDR3 consists of 15 residues. TCRdb ran MiXCR on the 5' RACE reads and lists one entry per CDR3 protein. The table has about 110,000 distinct CDR3 sequences, over 15% seen once. This clonotype was counted many times. As yet, its antigen is unknown. Sequencing used PBMCs or a T cell subset sorted from them (not recorded which). The receptor's source is a man between 18 and 35 years old who had mild COVID-19 (a few samples of this study predate the infection). Cell type and time point are not known. The chain carries TRBV12-3 or TRBV12-4 and TRBJ2-1; 9 bases fit TRBD1. DNA of the CDR3: TGTGCCAGCAGTCAGGGACAGGGCTCCTACAATGAGCAGTTCTTC. The encoded protein is CASSQGQGSYNEQFF.